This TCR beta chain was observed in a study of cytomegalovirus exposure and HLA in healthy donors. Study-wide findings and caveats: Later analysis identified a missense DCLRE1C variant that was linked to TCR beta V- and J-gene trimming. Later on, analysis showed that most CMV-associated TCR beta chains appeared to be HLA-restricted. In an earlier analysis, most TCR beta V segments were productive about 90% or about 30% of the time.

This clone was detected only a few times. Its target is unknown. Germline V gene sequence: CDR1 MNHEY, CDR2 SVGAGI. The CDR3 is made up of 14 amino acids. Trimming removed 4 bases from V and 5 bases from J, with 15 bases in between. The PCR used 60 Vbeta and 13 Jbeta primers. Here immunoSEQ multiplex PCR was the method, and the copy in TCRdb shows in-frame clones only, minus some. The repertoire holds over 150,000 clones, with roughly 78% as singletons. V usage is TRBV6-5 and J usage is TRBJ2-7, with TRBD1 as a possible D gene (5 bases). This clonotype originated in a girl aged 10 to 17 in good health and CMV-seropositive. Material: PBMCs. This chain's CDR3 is CASSSPTGYHEQYF. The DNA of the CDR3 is TGTGCCAGCAGTTCCCCTACAGGTTACCACGAGCAGTACTTC.